Listed here is a single T cell receptor beta chain. The antigen this receptor binds is unknown. No much larger clone is present one base from it, and per-base qualities are unavailable. This sample is part of a study of blood T cell repertoires in COVID-19 (TCRdb year 2020). In the study overall: The collaborator samples originated in the United States, Italy and Spain and spanned the acute and convalescent phases of COVID-19. The material from the prospective study consisted of cDNA or gDNA derived from T cells, B-cell-depleted T cells, or PBMCs. Deeply sampled blood TCRbeta repertoires from subjects exposed to, actively infected with, or recovered from COVID-19 were included in the dataset. The repertoires were released in a freely available public database meant as a resource for research on the immune response to SARS-CoV-2. Samples were obtained from the ongoing ImmuneRACE study (first 160 participants) and from over a thousand subjects provided by 6 global collaborators. Sample metadata almost always included a de-identified subject ID, COVID-19 status, age in years and sex. Where available, HLA class I and class II types were obtained from metadata supplied by the sample provider rather than from assay-based typing.

Study-wide findings and limitations: Clinical and demographic metadata were provided uncurated, with the amount varying by source and participant.

TCRbeta CDR3 regions were amplified from genomic DNA using the immunoSEQ Assay, a bias-controlled multiplex PCR. The authors' analysis ran thus. Nucleated cell counts per sample were estimated from amplification of reference gene primers within the assay. Sequence reads were collapsed and filtered to measure the absolute abundance of every unique TCRbeta CDR3 rearrangement. For each sample, productive Simpson clonality was calculated as the square root of Simpson's diversity index across productive rearrangements. In its TCRdb copy, this immuneACCESS table keeps in-frame sequences only and misses some clones. Where compared with another copy, unresolved V genes explain less than half of these, and the others have no known cause. That table supplies the V and J calls and clone size; D and trimming were determined from the DNA. In all, the sample holds approximately 240,000 clones, and 75% to 95% of those were seen once. Less than 2.5% of the sample is taken by the ten largest.

Participants in the prospective study were aged roughly 18 to 100 years, lived in more than 20 United States geographic areas, and enrolled through a virtual design. In the prospective study, participants were assigned to cohorts based on the clinical history participants reported in a screening survey and a study questionnaire. Recovered participants in ImmuneRACE Cohort 3 were defined by two consecutive negative NP/OP PCR tests, clearance by a healthcare professional, or resolution of symptoms. Mobile phlebotomists in the prospective study collected whole blood, serum and a nasopharyngeal or oropharyngeal swab from every participant. Over a roughly 2-month period, participants in the prospective study had the option of providing additional blood draws and questionnaires. Blood samples from the prospective study were shipped frozen or at room temperature prior to DNA extraction. The receptor's source is a woman aged 18 to 35 who had recovered from COVID-19. Source material: PBMCs or T cells enriched from blood (not recorded which).

The bases are TGTGCCAGCACCCGAGTTTCCCAAGAGACCCAGTACTTC. Its translation is CASTRVSQETQYF. The chain was built from TRBV13 and TRBJ2-5; the D segment cannot be called with confidence. V and J are truncated by 7 bases and 1 base respectively, leaving an intervening sequence of 10 bases. There are 13 amino acids in the CDR3, from cysteine to phenylalanine inclusive. Kept here is only the CDR3 DNA, which spans 39 bases and is read in frame from base 1. The germline V gene (reference sequence) yields PRHDT for CDR1 and FYEKMQ for CDR2.